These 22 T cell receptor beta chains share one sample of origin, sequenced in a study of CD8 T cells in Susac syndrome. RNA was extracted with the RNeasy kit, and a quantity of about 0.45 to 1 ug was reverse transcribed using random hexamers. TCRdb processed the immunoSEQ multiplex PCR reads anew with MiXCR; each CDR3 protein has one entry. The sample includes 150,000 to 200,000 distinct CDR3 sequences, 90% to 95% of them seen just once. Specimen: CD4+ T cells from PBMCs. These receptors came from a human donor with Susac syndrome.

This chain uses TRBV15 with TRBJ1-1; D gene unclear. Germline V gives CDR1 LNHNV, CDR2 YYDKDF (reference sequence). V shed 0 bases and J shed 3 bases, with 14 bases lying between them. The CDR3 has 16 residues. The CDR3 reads CATSRDPTPSHTEAFF. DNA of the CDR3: TGTGCCACCAGCAGAGATCCGACACCATCTCACACTGAAGCTTTCTTT.

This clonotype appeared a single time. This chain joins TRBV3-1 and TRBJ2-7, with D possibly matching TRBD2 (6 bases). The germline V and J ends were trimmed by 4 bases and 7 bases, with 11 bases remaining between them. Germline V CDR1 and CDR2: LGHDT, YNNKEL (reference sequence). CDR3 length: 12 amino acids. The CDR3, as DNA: TGTGCCAGCAGCCCGCGGGGCCTTGAGCAGTACTTC. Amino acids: CASSPRGLEQYF.

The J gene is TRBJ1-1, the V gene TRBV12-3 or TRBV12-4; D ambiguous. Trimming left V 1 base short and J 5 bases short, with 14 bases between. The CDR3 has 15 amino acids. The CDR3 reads CASSLVLKGRTEAFF. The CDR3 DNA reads TGTGCCAGCAGTTTAGTCTTAAAGGGTCGGACTGAAGCTTTCTTT.

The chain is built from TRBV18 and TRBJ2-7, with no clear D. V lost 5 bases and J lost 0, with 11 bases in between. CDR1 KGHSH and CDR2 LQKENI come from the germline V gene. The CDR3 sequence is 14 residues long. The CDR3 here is CASSTTPSSYEQYF. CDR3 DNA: TGTGCCAGCTCAACAACCCCAAGCTCCTACGAGCAGTACTTC.

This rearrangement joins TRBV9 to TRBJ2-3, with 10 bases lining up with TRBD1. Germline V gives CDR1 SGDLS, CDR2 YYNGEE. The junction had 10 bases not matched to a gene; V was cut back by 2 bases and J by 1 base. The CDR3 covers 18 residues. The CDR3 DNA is TGTGCCAGCAGCGTCGCTCCGGGACAGGGGTCGGGCACAGATACGCAGTATTTT. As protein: CASSVAPGQGSGTDTQYF.

The CDR3 sequence is CASSNGRSTEQYF. CDR3 DNA: TGTGCCAGCAGCAACGGAAGGTCTACCGAGCAGTACTTC. This chain uses TRBV3-1 with TRBJ2-7, with no clear D. Germline V CDR1 and CDR2: LGHDT, YNNKEL (reference sequence). This CDR3 is built from 13 residues. The ends were cut back, 5 bases at V and 6 bases at J, with 14 bases in the middle.

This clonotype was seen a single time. The DNA for the CDR3 is TGTGCCAGTAGGACGAGGGGCAGCTCTGGAAACACCATATATTTT. Its translation: CASRTRGSSGNTIYF. The gene calls are TRBV19 and TRBJ1-3; a possible D gene is TRBD1 (5 bases). The CDR3 has 15 amino acids. Germline V gene sequence: CDR1 LNHDA, CDR2 SQIVND (reference sequence). The V end lost 6 bases, the J end lost 0 bases, and 12 bases lay between the germline ends.

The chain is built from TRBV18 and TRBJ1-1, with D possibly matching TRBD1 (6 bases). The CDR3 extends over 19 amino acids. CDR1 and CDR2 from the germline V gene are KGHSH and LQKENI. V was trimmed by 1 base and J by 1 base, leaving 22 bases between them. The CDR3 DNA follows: TGTGCCAGCTCACCACAGGGGGATACGAGATTTGGGGGGAACACTGAAGCTTTCTTT. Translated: CASSPQGDTRFGGNTEAFF. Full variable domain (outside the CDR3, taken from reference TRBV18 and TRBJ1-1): NAGVMQNPRHLVRRRGQEARLRCSPMKGHSHVYWYRQLPEEGLKFMVYLQKENIIDESGMPKERFSAEFPKEGPSILRIQQVVRGDSAAYFCASSPQGDTRFGGNTEAFFGQGTRLTVV.

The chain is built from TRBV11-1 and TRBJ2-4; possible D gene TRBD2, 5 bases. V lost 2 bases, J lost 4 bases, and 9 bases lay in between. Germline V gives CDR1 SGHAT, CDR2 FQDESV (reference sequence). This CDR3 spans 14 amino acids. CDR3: CASSLRGSKNIQYF. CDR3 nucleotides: TGTGCCAGCAGCTTACGTGGGAGTAAAAACATTCAGTACTTC.

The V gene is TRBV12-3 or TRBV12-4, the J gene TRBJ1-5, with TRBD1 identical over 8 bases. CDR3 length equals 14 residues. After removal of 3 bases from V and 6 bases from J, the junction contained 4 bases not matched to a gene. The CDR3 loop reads CASSLQGARQPQHF. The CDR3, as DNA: TGTGCCAGCAGTTTGCAGGGGGCGCGTCAGCCCCAGCATTTT.

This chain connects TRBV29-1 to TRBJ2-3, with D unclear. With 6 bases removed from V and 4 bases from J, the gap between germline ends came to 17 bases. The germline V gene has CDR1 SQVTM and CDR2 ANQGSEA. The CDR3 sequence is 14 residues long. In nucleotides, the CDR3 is TGCAGCGTGGCGAAAACCCCTCTCCCAGATACGCAGTATTTT. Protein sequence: CSVAKTPLPDTQYF.

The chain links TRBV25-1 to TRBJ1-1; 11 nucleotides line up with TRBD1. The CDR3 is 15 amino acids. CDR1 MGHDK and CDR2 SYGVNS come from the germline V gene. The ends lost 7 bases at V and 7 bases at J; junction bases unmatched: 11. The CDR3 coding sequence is TGTGCCAGCACTGGACAGGGGGCGTATAAAGTTGAAGCTTTCTTT. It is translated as CASTGQGAYKVEAFF.

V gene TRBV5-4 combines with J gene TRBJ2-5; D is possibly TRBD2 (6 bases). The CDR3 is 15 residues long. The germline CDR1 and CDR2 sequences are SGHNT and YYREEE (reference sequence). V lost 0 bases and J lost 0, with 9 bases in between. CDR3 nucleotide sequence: TGTGCCAGCAGCTTGGCGGGGGAGTACCAAGAGACCCAGTACTTC. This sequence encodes CASSLAGEYQETQYF.

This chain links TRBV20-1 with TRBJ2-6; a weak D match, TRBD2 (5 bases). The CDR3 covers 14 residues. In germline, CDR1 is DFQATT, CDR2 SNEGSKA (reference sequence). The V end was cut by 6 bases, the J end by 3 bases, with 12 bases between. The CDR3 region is CSATDGVGANVLTF. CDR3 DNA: TGCAGTGCCACAGACGGGGTTGGGGCCAACGTCCTGACTTTC.

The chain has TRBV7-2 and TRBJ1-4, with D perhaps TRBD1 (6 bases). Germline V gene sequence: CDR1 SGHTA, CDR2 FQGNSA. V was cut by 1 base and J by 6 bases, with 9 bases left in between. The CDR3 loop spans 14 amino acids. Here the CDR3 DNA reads TGTGCCAGCAGCTTAGAATCAGGGGATGAAAAACTGTTTTTT. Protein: CASSLESGDEKLFF.

CDR3 bases: TGTGCCAGTAGCCCAAAATCCGGGAGCCTATTTGGCGAGCAGTACTTC. It yields the protein CASSPKSGSLFGEQYF. V usage is TRBV19 and J usage is TRBJ2-7, with D possibly TRBD2 on 6 matching bases. This CDR3 region has 16 residues. CDR1 and CDR2 (germline): LNHDA, SQIVND (reference sequence). Trimming pared 6 bases from V and 6 bases from J, leaving 24 bases between.

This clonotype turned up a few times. CDR3 amino acids: CASSQDWSGRRIYEQYF. CDR3 nucleotide sequence: TGTGCCAGCAGCCAAGATTGGAGCGGGAGGAGAATCTACGAGCAGTACTTC. The chain recombines TRBV3-1 with TRBJ2-7; 9 nucleotides agree with TRBD2. V dropped 0 bases and J dropped 3; count of bases not matched to a gene: 9. Germline V gives CDR1 LGHDT, CDR2 YNNKEL (reference sequence). The CDR3 spans 17 residues.

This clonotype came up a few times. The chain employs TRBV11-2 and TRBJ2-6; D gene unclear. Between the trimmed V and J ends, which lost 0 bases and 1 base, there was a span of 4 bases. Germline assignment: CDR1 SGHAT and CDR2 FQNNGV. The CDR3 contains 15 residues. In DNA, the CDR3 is TGTGCCAGCAGCTTAGACACATCTGGGGCCAACGTCCTGACTTTC. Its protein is CASSLDTSGANVLTF.

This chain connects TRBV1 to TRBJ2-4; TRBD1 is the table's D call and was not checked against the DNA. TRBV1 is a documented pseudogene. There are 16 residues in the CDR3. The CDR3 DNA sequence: TGCACCAGCAGCCGCACCCAGGGGGACGGCAAAAACATTCAGTACTTC. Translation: CTSSRTQGDGKNIQYF.

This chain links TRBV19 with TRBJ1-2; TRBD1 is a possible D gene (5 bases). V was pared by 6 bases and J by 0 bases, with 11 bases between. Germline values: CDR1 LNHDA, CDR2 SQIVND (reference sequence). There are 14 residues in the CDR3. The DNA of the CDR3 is TGTGCCAGTAGCCAGGGTATCGCTAACTATGGCTACACCTTC. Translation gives CASSQGIANYGYTF.

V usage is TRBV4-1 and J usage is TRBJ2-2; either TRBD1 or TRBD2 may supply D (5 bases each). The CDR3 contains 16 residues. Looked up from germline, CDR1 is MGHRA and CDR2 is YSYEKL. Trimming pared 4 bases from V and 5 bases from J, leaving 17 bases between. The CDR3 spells CASSPPGPGRTGELFF. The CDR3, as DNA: TGCGCCAGCAGCCCACCGGGACCAGGTCGAACCGGGGAGCTGTTTTTT.

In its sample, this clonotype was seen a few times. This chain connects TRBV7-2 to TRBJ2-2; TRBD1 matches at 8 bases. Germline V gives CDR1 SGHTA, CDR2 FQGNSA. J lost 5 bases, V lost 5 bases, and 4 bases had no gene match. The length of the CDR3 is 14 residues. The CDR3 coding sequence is TGTGCCAGCAGCAAGGACAGGGCAACCGGGGAGCTGTTTTTT. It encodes CASSKDRATGELFF.